These T cell receptor beta chains were read from a single sample in a study of blood T cell repertoires in COVID-19. Method: immunoSEQ multiplex PCR; TCRdb's copy keeps in-frame clones and lacks some. The sample has about 200,000 clones, more than 85% seen once. The sample comprised PBMCs or T cells enriched from blood (not recorded which). The receptor set was obtained from a woman aged 40-49 years in a cohort exposed to, infected with or recovered from COVID-19 (not recorded which). Each CDR3 is given with its conserved first and last residue. The D gene is left open where the match is weak. For some rows the clone size is stated as once, few or many, or as a class when expanded; others skip it.

V	D	J	length	size	CDR3	DNA
TRBV6-5	TRBD1	TRBJ2-7	15	-	CASRGDRGDDYEQYF	TGTGCCAGCAGGGGGGACAGGGGCGATGACTACGAGCAGTACTTC
TRBV15	-	TRBJ2-2	12	-	CATSRDFGELFF	TGTGCCACCAGCAGAGACTTCGGGGAGCTGTTTTTT
TRBV27	-	TRBJ2-7	13	-	CASSFYLSYEQYF	TGTGCCAGCAGTTTTTATCTGTCCTACGAGCAGTACTTC
TRBV11-3	-	TRBJ1-5	15	-	CASSLGTGNNQPQHF	TGTGCCAGCAGCTTAGGGACTGGAAACAATCAGCCCCAGCATTTT
TRBV7-9	-	TRBJ1-1	16	-	CASSDPGHPKPGEAFF	TGTGCCAGCAGCGACCCGGGACACCCGAAGCCGGGTGAAGCTTTCTTT
TRBV4-2	-	TRBJ1-2	15	-	CASSRRGGDNYGYTF	TGTGCCAGCAGCCGCAGGGGAGGGGATAACTATGGCTACACCTTC
TRBV27	TRBD1	TRBJ2-3	16	-	CASSRQGAHITDTQYF	TGTGCCAGCAGTCGGCAGGGGGCGCATATCACAGATACGCAGTATTTT
TRBV7-2	TRBD1	TRBJ2-7	13	-	CASSVGQTYEQYF	TGTGCCAGCAGCGTGGGACAGACCTACGAGCAGTACTTC
TRBV18	TRBD1	TRBJ1-5	14	-	CASSRDRGDQPQHF	TGTGCCAGCTCACGGGACAGGGGGGATCAGCCCCAGCATTTT
TRBV4-1	TRBD2	TRBJ2-7	16	few	CASSLGAGGSSYEQYF	TGCGCCAGCAGCCTCGGGGCGGGGGGGTCCTCCTACGAGCAGTACTTC
TRBV27	-	TRBJ1-2	16	-	CASSLISQGSSLGYTF	TGTGCCAGCAGTTTAATATCTCAGGGAAGTTCGCTTGGCTACACCTTC
TRBV2	TRBD1	TRBJ2-7	15	-	CASRGPGQGDYEQYF	TGTGCCAGCAGGGGGCCGGGACAGGGCGACTACGAGCAGTACTTC
TRBV7-6	TRBD2	TRBJ2-2	19	few	CASSLLRTSGGLNTGELFF	TGTGCCAGCAGCTTATTGAGGACTAGCGGGGGGCTAAACACCGGGGAGCTGTTTTTT
TRBV4-2	TRBD1	TRBJ2-7	14	-	CASSQGTGFYEQYF	TGTGCCAGCAGCCAGGGGACAGGTTTTTACGAGCAGTACTTC
TRBV6-1	TRBD1	TRBJ1-2	14	-	CASSDGTGNYGYTF	TGTGCCAGCAGTGACGGGACAGGGAACTATGGCTACACCTTC
TRBV10-1	TRBD2	TRBJ2-7	16	-	CASSEVNSGGSYEQYF	TGCGCCAGCAGTGAGGTTAATAGCGGGGGCTCCTACGAGCAGTACTTC
TRBV13	TRBD1	TRBJ2-7	14	-	CASSFWTGPYEQYF	TGTGCCAGCAGCTTCTGGACAGGGCCCTACGAGCAGTACTTC
TRBV14	-	TRBJ1-1	15	-	CASSQGRSGRVEAFF	TGTGCCAGCAGCCAAGGAAGGTCCGGGAGGGTTGAAGCTTTCTTT
TRBV6-5	TRBD2	TRBJ2-1	15	-	CASSRASGSRSEQFF	TGTGCCAGCAGCCGAGCTAGCGGGAGTCGGAGTGAGCAGTTCTTC
TRBV4-1	TRBD2	TRBJ2-7	16	-	CASSQDHGGGLNEQYF	TGCGCCAGCAGCCAAGACCACGGCGGGGGGCTCAACGAGCAGTACTTC
TRBV19	-	TRBJ1-1	13	few	CASSMGAIGDAFF	TGTGCCAGTAGTATGGGGGCGATTGGCGACGCTTTCTTT
TRBV4-1	TRBD1	TRBJ1-1	14	-	CASSLKGAGAEAFF	TGCGCCAGCAGCCTAAAGGGGGCAGGGGCTGAAGCTTTCTTT
TRBV19	-	TRBJ1-5	15	-	CASSIESGPNQPQHF	TGTGCCAGTAGTATAGAATCCGGTCCCAATCAGCCCCAGCATTTT
TRBV4-1	-	TRBJ2-7	17	-	CASSQDRGGGRSYEQYF	TGCGCCAGCAGCCAAGACCGGGGTGGGGGCAGGAGCTACGAGCAGTACTTC
TRBV7-9	-	TRBJ2-3	15	-	CASSQKGGNTDTQYF	TGTGCCAGCAGCCAGAAGGGGGGGAACACAGATACGCAGTATTTT
TRBV29-1	-	TRBJ2-2	13	-	CSGKITGLGELFF	TGCAGCGGAAAAATTACAGGGCTGGGGGAGCTGTTTTTT
TRBV6-5	TRBD1	TRBJ1-2	15	-	CASSYTPAGGIGYTF	TGTGCCAGCAGTTACACCCCGGCAGGGGGCATTGGCTACACCTTC
TRBV5-6	-	TRBJ2-2	15	-	CASSLDLTGTGELFF	TGTGCCAGCAGCTTGGACCTGACTGGGACCGGGGAGCTGTTTTTT
TRBV24-1	TRBD1	TRBJ2-3	17	-	CATSDRFMTGGENTQYF	TGTGCCACCAGTGACCGATTTATGACAGGGGGCGAAAATACGCAGTATTTT
TRBV24-1	-	TRBJ2-5	15	-	CATSTQRGGRETQYF	TGTGCCACCAGTACCCAGAGGGGAGGTAGGGAGACCCAGTACTTC
TRBV6-2/TRBV6-3	-	TRBJ1-5	19	-	CASSPLRGQYARDDQPQHF	TGTGCCAGCAGTCCCCTCCGGGGACAATATGCCCGCGACGATCAGCCCCAGCATTTT